This T cell receptor (beta chain) was sequenced during a study of blood T cell repertoires in COVID-19. Background on the study: Acute and convalescent COVID-19 specimens originated in the United States, Italy and Spain.

The J segment lost 5 bases and the V segment lost 4 bases, leaving 5 bases of the junction unmatched. There are 15 residues in the CDR3. The germline V gene encodes CDR1 SGDLS and CDR2 YYNGEE. The repertoire was sequenced with immunoSEQ multiplex PCR; TCRdb's copy has only in-frame clones and lacks some. Of about 220,000 clones in the sample, over 60% were seen once. The chain links TRBV9 to TRBJ2-1; 11 nucleotides match TRBD2. Sequencing used peripheral blood. This TCR was recovered from a woman between 65 and 79 years old with acute or convalescent COVID-19. CDR3 residues: CASSITSGGNNEQFF. CDR3 coding DNA: TGTGCCAGCAGCATAACTAGCGGGGGTAACAATGAGCAGTTCTTC.